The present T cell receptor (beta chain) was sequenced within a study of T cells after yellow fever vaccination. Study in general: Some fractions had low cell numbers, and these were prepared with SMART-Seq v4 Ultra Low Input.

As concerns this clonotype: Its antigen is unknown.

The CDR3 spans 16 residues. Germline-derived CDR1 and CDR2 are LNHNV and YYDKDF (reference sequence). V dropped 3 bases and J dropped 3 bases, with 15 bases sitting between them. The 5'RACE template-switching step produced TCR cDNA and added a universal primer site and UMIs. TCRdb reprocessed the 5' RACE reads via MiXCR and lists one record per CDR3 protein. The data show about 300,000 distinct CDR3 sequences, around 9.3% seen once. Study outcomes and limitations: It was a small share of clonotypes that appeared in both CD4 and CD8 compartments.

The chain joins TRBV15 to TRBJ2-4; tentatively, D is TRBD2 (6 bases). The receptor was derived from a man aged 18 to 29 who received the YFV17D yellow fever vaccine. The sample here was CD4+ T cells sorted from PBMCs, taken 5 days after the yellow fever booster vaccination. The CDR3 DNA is TGTGCCACCAGCAGGTTGGGGCAGGGAGGCAAAAACATTCAGTACTTC. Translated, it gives CATSRLGQGGKNIQYF.